This is a list of T cell receptor beta chains from one sample in a study of cytomegalovirus exposure and HLA in healthy donors. Assay: immunoSEQ multiplex PCR; the TCRdb copy retains only in-frame clones and omits some. The table has 110,000 to 150,000 clones, around 75% seen once; the top ten hold 6% to 8.5%. Sequenced material: PBMCs. The receptors were sampled from a man younger than 45 in good health and CMV-seronegative. The CDR3 runs from the conserved cysteine through the conserved F or W. D genes are given only for firm matches. The size entry is marked missing in some rows and otherwise reads once, few, many or a size class.

CDR3: CASSPIDRSNSPLHF; DNA: TGTGCCAGCAGCCCTATCGACAGGTCCAATTCACCCCTCCACTTT; size: NA; J: TRBJ1-6; V: TRBV11-2; D: NA
CDR3: CSVAQGGTGNQPQHF; DNA: TGCAGCGTCGCACAGGGGGGGACCGGCAATCAGCCCCAGCATTTT; size: NA; J: TRBJ1-5; V: TRBV29-1; D: TRBD1
CDR3: CASSYETGSSNEQYF; DNA: TGTGCCAGCAGTTACGAGACAGGGTCTTCCAACGAGCAGTACTTC; size: NA; J: TRBJ2-7; V: TRBV6-5; D: TRBD1
CDR3: CASSPDWTYGYTF; DNA: TGTGCCAGCAGCCCAGACTGGACATATGGCTACACCTTC; size: few; J: TRBJ1-2; V: TRBV6-1; D: NA
CDR3: CASSQWSSGVPYEQYF; DNA: TGCGCCAGCAGCCAATGGTCGTCGGGGGTTCCCTACGAGCAGTACTTC; size: NA; J: TRBJ2-7; V: TRBV4-1; D: NA
CDR3: CAWSALAGGQDEQFF; DNA: TGTGCCTGGAGTGCACTAGCGGGGGGGCAAGATGAGCAGTTCTTC; size: NA; J: TRBJ2-1; V: TRBV30; D: TRBD2
CDR3: CASSRDRGSSYEQYF; DNA: TGTGCCAGCAGCCGGGACAGGGGGTCTTCCTACGAGCAGTACTTC; size: NA; J: TRBJ2-7; V: TRBV7-8; D: TRBD1
CDR3: CACENTPTNVQFF; DNA: TGTGCCTGCGAAAACACCCCAACCAATGTGCAGTTCTTC; size: NA; J: TRBJ2-1; V: TRBV30; D: NA
CDR3: CASSVAGGGNTEAFF; DNA: TGTGCCAGCAGCGTAGCGGGAGGTGGAAACACTGAAGCTTTCTTT; size: NA; J: TRBJ1-1; V: TRBV9; D: NA
CDR3: CASSQEGHFSGGYTF; DNA: TGTGCCAGCAGCCAAGAGGGCCACTTTAGCGGTGGCTACACCTTC; size: few; J: TRBJ1-2; V: TRBV14; D: NA
CDR3: CASSSTDRGRDEQFF; DNA: TGTGCCAGCAGCTCCACCGACAGAGGCCGGGATGAGCAGTTCTTC; size: NA; J: TRBJ2-1; V: TRBV7-6; D: NA
CDR3: CASSPRDRSRNEQFF; DNA: TGTGCCAGCAGTCCCCGGGACAGGAGTCGAAATGAGCAGTTCTTC; size: NA; J: TRBJ2-1; V: TRBV27; D: TRBD1
CDR3: CASSSKGGGQGYVYNEQFF; DNA: TGTGCCAGCAGTTCCAAAGGGGGAGGGCAAGGATATGTCTACAATGAGCAGTTCTTC; size: NA; J: TRBJ2-1; V: TRBV7-9; D: NA
CDR3: CASRPSQGRETQYF; DNA: TGTGCCAGCAGACCTTCACAGGGTCGAGAGACCCAGTACTTC; size: NA; J: TRBJ2-5; V: TRBV2; D: NA
CDR3: CASSGFDREHGYTF; DNA: TGCGCCAGCAGCGGCTTTGACAGGGAGCATGGCTACACCTTC; size: NA; J: TRBJ1-2; V: TRBV5-1; D: TRBD1
CDR3: CASSSGQNYEQYF; DNA: TGTGCCAGCAGTTCGGGACAGAACTACGAGCAGTACTTC; size: few; J: TRBJ2-7; V: TRBV28; D: TRBD1
CDR3: CASSDRLAGYNEQFF; DNA: TGTGCCAGCAGCGACCGACTAGCGGGGTACAATGAGCAGTTCTTC; size: NA; J: TRBJ2-1; V: TRBV9; D: TRBD2
CDR3: CASSLAPGTGQETQYF; DNA: TGCGCCAGCAGCTTGGCTCCCGGGACAGGCCAAGAGACCCAGTACTTC; size: NA; J: TRBJ2-5; V: TRBV5-1; D: TRBD1
CDR3: CASSFRGQGGTDTQYF; DNA: TGTGCCAGCAGCTTCAGGGGACAGGGGGGCACAGATACGCAGTATTTT; size: NA; J: TRBJ2-3; V: TRBV9; D: TRBD1
CDR3: CASSPRRDSSYEQYF; DNA: TGCGCCAGCAGCCCTCGACGGGACTCTTCCTACGAGCAGTACTTC; size: once; J: TRBJ2-7; V: TRBV5-1; D: NA
CDR3: CASSLGAPSGNTIYF; DNA: TGTGCCAGCAGCTTAGGCGCACCCTCTGGAAACACCATATATTTT; size: NA; J: TRBJ1-3; V: TRBV7-9; D: NA
CDR3: CASSSGTFGNTIYF; DNA: TGTGCCAGCAGCTCCGGGACATTTGGAAACACCATATATTTT; size: NA; J: TRBJ1-3; V: TRBV7-2; D: NA
CDR3: CASSPSQRGRAGELFF; DNA: TGTGCCAGCAGCCCATCTCAGCGGGGGCGGGCCGGGGAGCTGTTTTTT; size: NA; J: TRBJ2-2; V: TRBV14; D: TRBD2
CDR3: CASTSSGGSGAETQYF; DNA: TGTGCCAGCACCTCCTCGGGGGGGAGTGGGGCAGAGACCCAGTACTTC; size: many; J: TRBJ2-5; V: TRBV25-1; D: TRBD2
CDR3: CASTLGRASYNEQFF; DNA: TGCGCCAGCACCTTGGGGAGGGCCTCCTACAATGAGCAGTTCTTC; size: NA; J: TRBJ2-1; V: TRBV5-1; D: TRBD2
CDR3: CASSYADRSYNEQFF; DNA: TGTGCCAGCAGTTACGCGGACAGGTCCTACAATGAGCAGTTCTTC; size: once; J: TRBJ2-1; V: TRBV6-5; D: TRBD1
CDR3: CASSPGDRGANEQFF; DNA: TGTGCCAGTAGTCCCGGGGACCGGGGGGCCAATGAGCAGTTCTTC; size: NA; J: TRBJ2-1; V: TRBV19; D: NA
CDR3: CAISDAPGTFF; DNA: TGTGCCATCAGTGACGCCCCCGGGACTTTCTTT; size: NA; J: TRBJ1-1; V: TRBV10-3; D: NA
CDR3: CASSLRSGINQETQYF; DNA: TGTGCCAGCAGCCTTCGTAGCGGGATAAACCAAGAGACCCAGTACTTC; size: NA; J: TRBJ2-5; V: TRBV7-8; D: TRBD2
CDR3: CASSESVREVDEQYF; DNA: TGTGCCAGCAGTGAATCGGTCAGGGAAGTCGACGAGCAGTACTTC; size: NA; J: TRBJ2-7; V: TRBV25-1; D: NA
CDR3: CASTSSGGGGNQPQHF; DNA: TGTGCCAGCACCTCGTCGGGGGGAGGGGGCAATCAGCCCCAGCATTTT; size: NA; J: TRBJ1-5; V: TRBV7-9; D: NA
CDR3: CAARGASGNTIYF; DNA: TGTGCCGCCAGAGGTGCCTCTGGAAACACCATATATTTT; size: NA; J: TRBJ1-3; V: TRBV30; D: NA
CDR3: CAIRTGGGELFF; DNA: TGTGCCATCAGGACAGGGGGTGGGGAGCTGTTTTTT; size: NA; J: TRBJ2-2; V: TRBV10-3; D: TRBD1
CDR3: CAGDRKNEKLFF; DNA: TGTGCCGGTGACAGGAAGAATGAAAAACTGTTTTTT; size: NA; J: TRBJ1-4; V: TRBV30; D: NA
CDR3: CASSPTGGYEQYF; DNA: TGTGCCAGCAGCCCTACTGGAGGATACGAGCAGTACTTC; size: NA; J: TRBJ2-7; V: TRBV7-8; D: NA
CDR3: CASSLTGHINEKLFF; DNA: TGTGCCAGCAGCTTGACCGGACACATTAATGAAAAACTGTTTTTT; size: few; J: TRBJ1-4; V: TRBV5-5; D: NA
CDR3: CASSYPGSGGYTF; DNA: TGTGCCAGCAGTTACCCAGGGTCGGGTGGCTACACCTTC; size: NA; J: TRBJ1-2; V: TRBV7-8; D: NA
CDR3: CASSVGQGTNTEAFF; DNA: TGTGCCAGCAGTGTCGGACAGGGGACGAACACTGAAGCTTTCTTT; size: NA; J: TRBJ1-1; V: TRBV6-6; D: TRBD1
CDR3: CASSLGVAGAETQYF; DNA: TGTGCCAGCAGCTTGGGGGTAGCGGGGGCAGAGACCCAGTACTTC; size: NA; J: TRBJ2-5; V: TRBV5-6; D: TRBD2
CDR3: CASSLGTGTFYQPQHF; DNA: TGTGCCAGCAGCTTAGGGACAGGGACTTTCTATCAGCCCCAGCATTTT; size: NA; J: TRBJ1-5; V: TRBV7-2; D: TRBD1
CDR3: CASSQEGGRDIQYF; DNA: TGCGCCAGCAGCCAAGAGGGGGGAAGGGACATTCAGTACTTC; size: once; J: TRBJ2-4; V: TRBV4-1; D: NA
CDR3: CASSPRSLGTEAFF; DNA: TGTGCCAGCAGTCCGCGGAGTCTAGGCACTGAAGCTTTCTTT; size: NA; J: TRBJ1-1; V: TRBV28; D: NA
CDR3: CASSFGTGEYYEQYF; DNA: TGTGCCAGTAGTTTTGGGACAGGGGAATACTACGAGCAGTACTTC; size: NA; J: TRBJ2-7; V: TRBV19; D: TRBD1
CDR3: CASSLALAENTEAFF; DNA: TGTGCCAGCAGCTTAGCTTTGGCAGAAAACACTGAAGCTTTCTTT; size: NA; J: TRBJ1-1; V: TRBV7-9; D: NA
CDR3: CASTLGGGYNNEQFF; DNA: TGTGCCAGCACCCTGGGGGGTGGCTACAACAATGAGCAGTTCTTC; size: NA; J: TRBJ2-1; V: TRBV28; D: NA
CDR3: CASSWDREEKLFF; DNA: TGTGCCAGCAGCTGGGACCGGGAGGAAAAACTGTTTTTT; size: few; J: TRBJ1-4; V: TRBV5-6; D: NA
CDR3: CASSLVVPVGSQYF; DNA: TGTGCCAGCAGCTTAGTAGTCCCCGTCGGGTCCCAGTACTTC; size: few; J: TRBJ2-5; V: TRBV5-6; D: NA
CDR3: CASSFSVPDGYTF; DNA: TGTGCCAGCAGCTTCAGCGTCCCAGATGGCTACACCTTC; size: NA; J: TRBJ1-2; V: TRBV5-6; D: NA
CDR3: CASSTEGATNEKLFF; DNA: TGCGCCAGCAGCACCGAGGGGGCAACTAATGAAAAACTGTTTTTT; size: once; J: TRBJ1-4; V: TRBV5-1; D: NA
CDR3: CSSSLGQPRLDYGYTF; DNA: TGTTCCAGCAGCTTGGGACAGCCCCGCCTTGACTATGGCTACACCTTC; size: NA; J: TRBJ1-2; V: TRBV7-9; D: TRBD1
CDR3: CASSRGGSGGGYTF; DNA: TGTGCCAGCAGCCGAGGAGGGAGTGGCGGTGGCTACACCTTC; size: NA; J: TRBJ1-2; V: TRBV5-6; D: NA
CDR3: CASSGLPGMRLADTQYF; DNA: TGTGCCAGCAGTGGCCTACCGGGGATGAGGTTAGCAGATACGCAGTATTTT; size: few; J: TRBJ2-3; V: TRBV6-1; D: NA
CDR3: CASSLGTGTADTQYF; DNA: TGCGCCAGCAGCTTGGGGACAGGGACCGCAGATACGCAGTATTTT; size: once; J: TRBJ2-3; V: TRBV5-1; D: TRBD1
CDR3: CSVGGLDYGYTF; DNA: TGCAGCGTTGGCGGGTTGGACTATGGCTACACCTTC; size: NA; J: TRBJ1-2; V: TRBV29-1; D: NA
CDR3: CASRIQGGGSNYGYTF; DNA: TGTGCCAGCAGAATCCAAGGGGGGGGATCTAACTATGGCTACACCTTC; size: NA; J: TRBJ1-2; V: TRBV28; D: NA
CDR3: CASSLDGGMNTEAFF; DNA: TGCGCCAGCAGCCTGGACGGGGGTATGAACACTGAAGCTTTCTTT; size: NA; J: TRBJ1-1; V: TRBV5-1; D: NA
CDR3: CASSPGTGINEQYF; DNA: TGTGCCAGCAGCCCAGGGACAGGGATCAACGAGCAGTACTTC; size: NA; J: TRBJ2-7; V: TRBV7-7; D: TRBD1
CDR3: CASSLGGTDTQYF; DNA: TGCGCCAGCAGCTTAGGGGGCACAGATACGCAGTATTTT; size: NA; J: TRBJ2-3; V: TRBV5-1; D: NA
CDR3: CASSPTAGKNEQFF; DNA: TGTGCCAGCTCACCAACGGCAGGGAAGAATGAGCAGTTCTTC; size: few; J: TRBJ2-1; V: TRBV18; D: NA